This entry is about one TCR beta chain. The data derive from a study of T cells in localized non-small cell lung cancer. Repertoires were generated with immunoSEQ multiplex PCR, while TCRdb's copy carries only in-frame clones and drops some. The sample shows about 36,000 clones, roughly 87% of them seen only once. V shed 10 bases and J shed 3 bases, with 16 bases lying between them. The CDR3 runs to 13 residues. Germline values: CDR1 ENHRY, CDR2 SYGVKD. The receptor was derived from a woman between 35 and 70 years old with stage I lung adenocarcinoma. Sequencing was performed on peripheral blood, taken before any cancer treatment. The J gene is TRBJ2-7, the V gene TRBV10-3; D is perhaps TRBD2 (7 bases). The CDR3 DNA follows: TGTGCCACTATGGGGGGGGCATTCTACGAGCAGTACTTC. It yields the protein CATMGGAFYEQYF.